This T cell receptor (beta chain) was profiled in a study of blood T cell repertoires in COVID-19. About the study: Researchers got acute and convalescent COVID-19 samples from the United States, Italy and Spain. T cells, B-cell-depleted T cells, or PBMCs provided the cDNA or gDNA that served as material.

V was shortened by 5 bases and J by 2 bases, with 12 bases between the two germline ends. The germline V gene encodes CDR1 SGHNT and CDR2 YENEEA. The CDR3 extends over 14 amino acids. Per the study methods: The assay estimated nucleated cells by amplifying reference gene primers. Produced via immunoSEQ multiplex PCR; TCRdb's table is partial and in-frame only. Clonal size and the V and J genes are those of that table, whereas D and trimming came from the DNA. The sample has roughly 250,000 clones, approximately 79% seen once; the top ten hold roughly 4%. Sequenced input: peripheral blood. The TCR sequence derives from a woman aged 40 to 50 with active or convalescent COVID-19. This chain connects TRBV11-3 to TRBJ1-1; TRBD1 is a possible D gene (5 bases). The CDR3 loop reads CASSVDTHNTEAFF. Written as DNA, the CDR3 is TGTGCCAGCAGCGTGGACACCCATAACACTGAAGCTTTCTTT.